This T cell receptor beta chain was identified during a study of blood T cells in healthy people across ages. This CDR3 is 13 amino acids long. CDR1 DFQATT and CDR2 SNEGSKA come from the germline V gene (reference sequence). Losses at the gene ends were 6 bases for V and 5 bases for J; bases not matched to a gene: 9. Each of the donors had around 9 milliliters of peripheral blood drawn into EDTA-treated Vacutainer tubes. Whenever a sample was processed, at least 6 million PBMCs were isolated. Extraction of total RNA produced a minimum of 5.5 micrograms from each sample. Sample-barcoded 5' priming and a J-beta primer mix drove a second PCR of about 6 to 11 cycles. The yield of each sample was at least 3 million CDR3-containing paired-end reads. One entry per CDR3 protein results from TCRdb running MiXCR on the 5' RACE reads. The data hold fewer than 950,000 distinct CDR3 sequences, with 53% observed a single time.

The rearrangement joins TRBV20-1 to TRBJ2-5, with 7 nucleotides matching TRBD1. Input material: blood. This clonotype was sampled from an older man in good health. The CDR3 is CSAPPRGWETQYF. In DNA, the CDR3 is TGCAGTGCCCCCCCCAGGGGGTGGGAGACCCAGTACTTC.